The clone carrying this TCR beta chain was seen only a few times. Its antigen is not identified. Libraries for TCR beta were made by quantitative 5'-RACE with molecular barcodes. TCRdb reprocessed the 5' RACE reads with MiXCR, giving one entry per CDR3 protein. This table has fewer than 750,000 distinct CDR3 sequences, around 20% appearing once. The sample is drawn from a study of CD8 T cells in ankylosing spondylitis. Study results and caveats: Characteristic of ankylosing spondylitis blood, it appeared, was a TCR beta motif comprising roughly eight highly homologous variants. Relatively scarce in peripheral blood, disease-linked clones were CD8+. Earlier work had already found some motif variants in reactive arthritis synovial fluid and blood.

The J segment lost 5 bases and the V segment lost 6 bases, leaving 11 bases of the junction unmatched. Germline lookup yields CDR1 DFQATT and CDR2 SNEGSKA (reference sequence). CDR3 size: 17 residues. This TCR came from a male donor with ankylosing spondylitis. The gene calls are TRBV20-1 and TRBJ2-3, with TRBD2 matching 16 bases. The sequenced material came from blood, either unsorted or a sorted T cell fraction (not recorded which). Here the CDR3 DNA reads TGCAGTGCCAAGAGGGGACTAGCGGGAGGGCCGGGAGATACGCAGTATTTT. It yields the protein CSAKRGLAGGPGDTQYF.